The sequence of this TCR beta chain was determined in a study of response to subunit inactivated influenza vaccine. In TCRdb, the RT-PCR reads were re-called with MiXCR into one record per CDR3 protein. Of over 650,000 distinct CDR3 sequences in the sample, around 20% were seen once. Findings and caveats of the study: The authors proposed limited new T cell recruitment per seasonal influenza vaccination.

The sample holds a few counts of this clonotype. Its specificity is unknown. Sample: PBMCs from blood, taken more than 4 days after vaccination. The receptor comes from a man in his forties or fifties who received an inactivated influenza vaccine.

The CDR3 region is CASSLSSYRDGYTF. CDR3 nucleotides: TGTGCCAGCAGCTTATCTAGTTACAGGGATGGCTACACCTTC. J is TRBJ1-2 and V is TRBV11-2; maybe TRBD1 (6 bases). The CDR3 consists of 14 residues. V gave up 2 bases and J gave up 6 bases, with 13 bases separating them. Germline assignment: CDR1 SGHAT and CDR2 FQNNGV.